This TCR beta chain comes out of a study of T cell responses to AZD1222 COVID-19 vaccine. Overall study findings and caveats: Every sample of the repertoires postdated the peak T cell response. Reports say nearly half of spike-specific TCRs go after unmutated variant regions.

Sequencing was performed with immunoSEQ multiplex PCR; in TCRdb, only in-frame clones are kept and a portion is missing. The sample includes 55,000 to 60,000 clones, approximately 89% of them seen just once. About this clone itself: What it binds is not known.

CDR3 length equals 16 residues. Germline V gene data show CDR1 as SGDLS and CDR2 as YYNGEE. Trimming took off 2 bases at V and 4 bases at J, with 18 bases between the two ends. The rearrangement joins TRBV9 to TRBJ1-1; a possible D gene is TRBD1 (6 bases). This clonotype was obtained from an adult in good health. The source material was peripheral blood, sampled on day 0 of MenACWY control vaccination. Here the CDR3 DNA reads TGTGCCAGCAGCGTGACGCAGGGGCTGTGGAGCACTGAAGCTTTCTTT. This encodes CASSVTQGLWSTEAFF. The whole variable domain, remainder taken from reference TRBV9 and TRBJ1-1, is DSGVTQTPKHLITATGQRVTLRCSPRSGDLSVYWYQQSLDQGLQFLIQYYNGEERAKGNILERFSAQQFPDLHSELNLSSLELGDSALYFCASSVTQGLWSTEAFFGQGTRLTVV.